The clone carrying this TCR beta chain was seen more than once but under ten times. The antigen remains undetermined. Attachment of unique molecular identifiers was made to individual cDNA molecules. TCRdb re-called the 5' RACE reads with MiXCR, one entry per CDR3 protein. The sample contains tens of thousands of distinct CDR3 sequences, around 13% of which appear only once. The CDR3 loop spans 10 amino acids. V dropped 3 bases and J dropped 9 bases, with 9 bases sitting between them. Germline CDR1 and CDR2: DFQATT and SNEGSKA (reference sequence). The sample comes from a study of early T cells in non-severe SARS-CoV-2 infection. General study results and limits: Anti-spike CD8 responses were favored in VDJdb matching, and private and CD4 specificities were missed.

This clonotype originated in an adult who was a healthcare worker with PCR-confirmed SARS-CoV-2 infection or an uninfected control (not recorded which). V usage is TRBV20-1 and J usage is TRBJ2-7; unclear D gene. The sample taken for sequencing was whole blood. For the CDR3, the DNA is TGCAGTGCTAGCAAGGGTAGGCAGTACTTC. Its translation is CSASKGRQYF.